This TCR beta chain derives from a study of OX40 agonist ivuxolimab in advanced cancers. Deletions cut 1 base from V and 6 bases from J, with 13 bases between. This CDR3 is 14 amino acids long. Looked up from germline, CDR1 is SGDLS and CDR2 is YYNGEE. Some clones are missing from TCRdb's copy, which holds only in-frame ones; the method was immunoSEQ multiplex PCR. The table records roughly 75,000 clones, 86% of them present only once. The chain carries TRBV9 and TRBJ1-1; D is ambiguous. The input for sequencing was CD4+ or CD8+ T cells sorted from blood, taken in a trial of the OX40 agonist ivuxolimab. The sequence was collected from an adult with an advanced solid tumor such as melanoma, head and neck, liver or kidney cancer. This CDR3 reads CASSVQGASAEAFF. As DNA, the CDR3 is TGTGCCAGCAGCGTACAAGGTGCCTCGGCTGAAGCTTTCTTT. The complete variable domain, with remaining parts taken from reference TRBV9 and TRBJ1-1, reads DSGVTQTPKHLITATGQRVTLRCSPRSGDLSVYWYQQSLDQGLQFLIQYYNGEERAKGNILERFSAQQFPDLHSELNLSSLELGDSALYFCASSVQGASAEAFFGQGTRLTVV.